The 2 T cell receptor beta chains reported below all come from one sample, sequenced in a study of CD4 T cells in relation to SARS-CoV-2 and coronaviruses. Their target antigens are unknown. Profiling relied on immunoSEQ multiplex PCR, and the TCRdb table lists in-frame clones only, not all of them. Of 25,000 to 30,000 clones listed, around two thirds are singletons. Unexposed donor CD4+ T cells date from 2011-2018, before the COVID-19 pandemic. CD4+ T cells were isolated from the cells after 10 days of culture. Specimen: CD4+ T cells from PBMCs, cultured in vitro. These receptors were obtained from a human donor in good health.

V usage is TRBV6-1 and J usage is TRBJ2-7, with D unresolved. This CDR3 comprises 13 residues. Deletions cut 1 base from V and 2 bases from J, with 6 bases between. The germline V gene has CDR1 MNHNS and CDR2 SASEGT. This chain's CDR3 is CASSEEAAYEQYF. DNA for the CDR3: TGTGCCAGCAGTGAAGAGGCAGCCTACGAGCAGTACTTC.

This clone occurred a few times. The chain couples TRBV12-5 to TRBJ2-5; perhaps D is TRBD1 or TRBD2 (5 bases each). The germline V gene encodes CDR1 LGHNT and CDR2 FRNRAP. The CDR3 runs 14 residues. V lost 4 bases and J 4 bases, leaving 13 bases between the germline ends. Written as DNA, the CDR3 is TGTGCTAGTGGTTGGGGCGGGCAGCCAGAGACCCAGTACTTC. Translated, it gives CASGWGGQPETQYF.